This T cell receptor (beta chain) was obtained from a study of radiation and T cells in renal cell carcinoma. General study results and limits: Top tumor clonotypes rose in blood 2 weeks post-radiation, then contracted.

A note on this clone: Its antigen is currently unknown.

The time point: blood 4 weeks post-SBRT, at nephrectomy. Treatment specified: 15 Gy SBRT to primary tumor, nephrectomy 4 weeks later. Nephrectomy followed 15 Gy stereotactic body radiation by 4 weeks. Blood was sampled at baseline, 2 weeks and 4 weeks after SBRT. The patient's renal cell carcinoma had clear cell pathology. TCRdb's copy holds only in-frame clones and misses some; the assay was immunoSEQ multiplex PCR. The top ten hold approximately 7.2% of the sample, which has under 100,000 clones, around 83% seen once. The CDR3 loop spans 14 amino acids. Germline loops: CDR1 SQVTM, CDR2 ANQGSEA. V shed 1 base, J shed 9 bases, and the junction held 5 bases outside the gene matches.

The chain couples TRBV29-1 to TRBJ2-1; TRBD2 agrees at 11 bases. This clonotype was obtained from a man in his fifties or sixties with renal cell carcinoma. This specimen was blood, taken from a patient whose treatment included radiotherapy and nephrectomy. CDR3 nucleotides: TGCAGCGTTGAAGTTAGCGGGAGGGCCGGTGAGCAGTTCTTC. This encodes CSVEVSGRAGEQFF.